This TCR beta chain stems from a study of T cells after yellow fever vaccination. Background on the study: In the case of low-cell-number fractions, SMART-Seq v4 Ultra Low Input was used for preparation. Study-level findings and limits: In post-booster samples, most primary-vaccination clones reappeared (about 95% CD4, about 90% CD8).

With 7 bases removed from V and 5 bases from J, the gap between germline ends came to 16 bases. CDR3 length equals 14 residues. Germline V CDR1 and CDR2: SEHNR, FQNEAQ (reference sequence). The TCR cDNA carried a universal primer site and UMIs from 5'RACE template switching. In TCRdb, the 5' RACE reads were re-called with MiXCR into one record per CDR3 protein. The table records hundreds of thousands of distinct CDR3 sequences, roughly 10% of them present only once. This clonotype appeared many times. Its antigen is unidentified. The clonotype originates from a man aged 18-30 years who received the YFV17D yellow fever vaccine. The rearrangement links TRBV7-9 to TRBJ2-3; D perhaps matches TRBD2 (5 bases). The input for sequencing was PBMCs, taken on the day of the first yellow fever vaccination. The CDR3 sequence is CASIHREVEDTQYF. For the CDR3, the DNA is TGTGCCAGCATACACCGGGAAGTAGAAGATACGCAGTATTTT.